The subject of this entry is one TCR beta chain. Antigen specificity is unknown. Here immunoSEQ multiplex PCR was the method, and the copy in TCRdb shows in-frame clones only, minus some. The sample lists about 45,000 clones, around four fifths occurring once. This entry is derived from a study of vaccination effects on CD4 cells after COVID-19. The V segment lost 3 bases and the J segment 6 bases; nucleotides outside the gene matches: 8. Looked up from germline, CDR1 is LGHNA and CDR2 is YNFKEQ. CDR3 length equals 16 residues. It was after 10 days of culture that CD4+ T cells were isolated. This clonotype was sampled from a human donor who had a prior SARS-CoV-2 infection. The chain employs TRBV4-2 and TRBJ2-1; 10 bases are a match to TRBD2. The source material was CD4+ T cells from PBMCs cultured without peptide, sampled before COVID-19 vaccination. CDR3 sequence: CASSQASGGASNEQFF. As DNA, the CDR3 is TGTGCCAGCAGCCAGGCCAGCGGGGGGGCCTCCAATGAGCAGTTCTTC.